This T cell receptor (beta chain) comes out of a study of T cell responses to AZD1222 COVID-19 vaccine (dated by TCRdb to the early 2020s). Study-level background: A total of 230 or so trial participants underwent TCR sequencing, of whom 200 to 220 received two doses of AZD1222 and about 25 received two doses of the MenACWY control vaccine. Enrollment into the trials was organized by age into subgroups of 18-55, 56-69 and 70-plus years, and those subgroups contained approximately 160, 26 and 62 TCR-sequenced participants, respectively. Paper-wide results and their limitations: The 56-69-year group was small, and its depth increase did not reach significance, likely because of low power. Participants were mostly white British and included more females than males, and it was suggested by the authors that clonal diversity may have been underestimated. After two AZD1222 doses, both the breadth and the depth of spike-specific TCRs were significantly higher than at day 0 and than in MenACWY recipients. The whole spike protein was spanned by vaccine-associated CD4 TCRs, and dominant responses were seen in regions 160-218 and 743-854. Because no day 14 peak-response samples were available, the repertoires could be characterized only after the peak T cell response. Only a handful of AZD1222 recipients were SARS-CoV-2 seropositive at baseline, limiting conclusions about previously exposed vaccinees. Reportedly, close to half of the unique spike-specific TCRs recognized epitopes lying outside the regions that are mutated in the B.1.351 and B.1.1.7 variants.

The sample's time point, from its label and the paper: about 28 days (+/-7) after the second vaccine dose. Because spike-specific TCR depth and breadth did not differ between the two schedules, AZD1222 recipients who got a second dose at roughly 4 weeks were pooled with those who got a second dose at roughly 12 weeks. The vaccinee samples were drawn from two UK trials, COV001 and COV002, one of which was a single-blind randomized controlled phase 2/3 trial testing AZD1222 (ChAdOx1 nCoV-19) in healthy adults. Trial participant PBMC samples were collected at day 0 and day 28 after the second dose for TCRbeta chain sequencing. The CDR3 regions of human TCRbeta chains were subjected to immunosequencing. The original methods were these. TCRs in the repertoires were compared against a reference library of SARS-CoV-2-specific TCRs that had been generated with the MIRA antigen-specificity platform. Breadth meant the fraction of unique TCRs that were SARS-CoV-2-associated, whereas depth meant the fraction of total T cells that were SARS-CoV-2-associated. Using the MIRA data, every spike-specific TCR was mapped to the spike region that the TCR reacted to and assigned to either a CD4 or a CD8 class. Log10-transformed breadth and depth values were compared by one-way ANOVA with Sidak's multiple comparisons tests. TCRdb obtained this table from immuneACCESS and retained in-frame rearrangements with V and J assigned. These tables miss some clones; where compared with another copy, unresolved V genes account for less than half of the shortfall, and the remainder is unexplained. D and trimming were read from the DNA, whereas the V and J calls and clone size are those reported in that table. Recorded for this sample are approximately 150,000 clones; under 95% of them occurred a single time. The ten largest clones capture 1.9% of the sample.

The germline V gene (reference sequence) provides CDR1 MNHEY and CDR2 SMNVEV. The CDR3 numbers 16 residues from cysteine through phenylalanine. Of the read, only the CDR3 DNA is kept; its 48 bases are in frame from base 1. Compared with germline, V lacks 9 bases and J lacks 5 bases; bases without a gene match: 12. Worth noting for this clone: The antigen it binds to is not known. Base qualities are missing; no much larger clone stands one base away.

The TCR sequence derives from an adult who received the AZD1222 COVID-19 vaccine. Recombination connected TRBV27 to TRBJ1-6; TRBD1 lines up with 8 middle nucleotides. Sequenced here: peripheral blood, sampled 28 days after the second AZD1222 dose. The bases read TGTGCCAGTCGGACAACTCAGGGGGCGAATAATTCACCCCTCCACTTT. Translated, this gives CASRTTQGANNSPLHF.